Reported below is one T cell receptor beta chain. Its matching antigen is unknown. The CDR3 totals 15 residues. The trim removed 4 bases at V and 1 base at J, leaving 2 bases unmatched. Per the germline V gene, CDR1 is SEHNR and CDR2 is FQNEAQ (reference sequence). The data originate from a study of cytomegalovirus exposure and HLA in healthy donors. Findings and caveats of the study: It was in a later analysis that TCR association rates were seen to vary by HLA locus, highest for DRB1 and lowest for HLA-C. CMV antigen specificity of a few CMV-associated chains was confirmed in vitro. Rare sequences made up most TCRs, while some public TCRs were found in many donors.

The PCR was carried out with 60 Vbeta primers and 13 Jbeta primers. Profiled with immunoSEQ multiplex PCR; TCRdb holds only in-frame clones, not every one. This table holds approximately 130,000 clones, around 75% found once. Healthy bone marrow donors made up the donors. The V and J genes are TRBV7-9 and TRBJ1-5, with 9 bases identical to TRBD1. This receptor was taken from a young man in good health and CMV-seronegative. Source material: PBMCs. This chain's CDR3 is CASSSGTGSNQPQHF. The CDR3 DNA reads TGTGCCAGCAGCTCTGGGACAGGGAGCAATCAGCCCCAGCATTTT.